The next 19 T cell receptor beta chains were all read from a single sample in a study of blood T cell repertoires in COVID-19. Measured with immunoSEQ multiplex PCR; TCRdb has only the in-frame clones, and not every one. Of about 250,000 clones in the sample, around 84% were seen once. Sequenced input: PBMCs or T cells enriched from blood (not recorded which). The source is a man aged 40-55 years who had recovered from COVID-19.

This clone came up many times. V gene TRBV6-5 combines with J gene TRBJ2-7; 11 bases align to TRBD2. The length of the CDR3 is 15 residues. Germline-derived CDR1 and CDR2 are MNHEY and SVGAGI. V shed 7 bases, J shed 4 bases, and the junction held 9 bases outside the gene matches. Here the CDR3 reads CASILAGDHSYEQYF. CDR3 in DNA: TGTGCCAGCATACTAGCGGGAGACCATTCTTACGAGCAGTACTTC.

J is TRBJ2-7 and V is TRBV3-1 (or the pseudogene TRBV3-2); 8 nucleotides line up with TRBD2. Germline V gene data show CDR1 as LGHDT and CDR2 as YNNKEL (reference sequence). The trim removed 4 bases at V and 3 bases at J, leaving 11 bases unmatched. This CDR3 contains 16 residues. CDR3 protein: CASSLSPAGEGYEQYF. CDR3 in DNA: TGTGCCAGCAGCCTCTCCCCAGCGGGAGAGGGCTACGAGCAGTACTTC.

The chain recombines TRBV6-4 with TRBJ2-3; 11 nucleotides align to TRBD2. Looked up from germline, CDR1 is MRHNA and CDR2 is SNTAGT. This CDR3 contains 17 residues. The junction had 9 bases not matched to a gene; V was cut back by 5 bases and J by 2 bases. The CDR3 bases are TGTGCCAGCAGTCCTGAGGGGACTAGCGGTACCACAGATACGCAGTATTTT. Amino acid sequence: CASSPEGTSGTTDTQYF.

This clone has just one count. The rearrangement uses TRBV27 and TRBJ1-4; TRBD1 matches at 9 bases. This CDR3 is 15 amino acids long. V shed 5 bases and J 5 bases; nucleotides not matched to a gene: 6. Per germline, CDR1 MNHEY and CDR2 SMNVEV (reference sequence). CDR3 amino acids: CASSPWTGENEKLFF. The CDR3 coding sequence is TGTGCCAGCAGTCCCTGGACAGGGGAAAATGAAAAACTGTTTTTT.

This chain connects TRBV27 to TRBJ2-2; the D gene is possibly TRBD2 (6 bases). Germline assignment: CDR1 MNHEY and CDR2 SMNVEV (reference sequence). Between the trimmed V and J ends, which lost 6 bases and 4 bases, there was a span of 24 bases. The CDR3 sequence is 18 residues long. The chain's CDR3 is CASRQTRESNMGTGELFF. Written as DNA, the CDR3 is TGTGCCAGCAGGCAGACTAGGGAATCCAACATGGGCACCGGGGAGCTGTTTTTT.

J is TRBJ2-2 and V is TRBV14; D is uncertain. This CDR3 has 16 residues. Germline values: CDR1 SGHDN, CDR2 FVKESK. V was cut by 6 bases and J by 0 bases, with 14 bases left in between. CDR3 sequence: CASSPSMVANTGELFF. The CDR3 bases are TGTGCCAGCAGTCCCTCGATGGTAGCGAACACCGGGGAGCTGTTTTTT.

The chain uses TRBV7-3 and TRBJ2-6; tentative D call: TRBD1 (5 bases). Trimming took off 0 bases at V and 4 bases at J, with 10 bases between the two ends. From germline, CDR1 is SGHTA and CDR2 FQGTGA. There are 16 residues in the CDR3. CDR3 in DNA: TGTGCCAGCAGCTTAACCAGGGCCTCCGGGGCCAACGTCCTGACTTTC. As protein: CASSLTRASGANVLTF. Full variable domain (rest looked up from reference TRBV7-3 and TRBJ2-6): GAGVSQTPSNKVTEKGKYVELRCDPISGHTALYWYRQSLGQGPEFLIYFQGTGAADDSGLPNDRFFAVRPEGSVSTLKIQRTERGDSAVYLCASSLTRASGANVLTFGAGSRLTVL.

The chain has TRBV2 and TRBJ1-4, with a weak D call TRBD1 (5 bases). The V gene lost 4 bases and the J gene lost 5 bases, with 11 bases spanning the gap. There are 14 residues in the CDR3. Germline V gives CDR1 SNHLY, CDR2 FYNNEI. The DNA for the CDR3 is TGTGCCAGCAGTGGTGGACACCTAAATGAAAAACTGTTTTTT. Translated, it gives CASSGGHLNEKLFF.

V is TRBV7-2 and J is TRBJ2-5; 9 bases agree with TRBD1. The CDR3 sequence is 13 residues long. The germline gives CDR1 SGHTA, CDR2 FQGNSA. The V and J ends lost 6 bases and 5 bases, in that order; junction bases with no gene match: 4. CDR3 sequence: CASRTGGRETQYF. In DNA form, the CDR3 reads TGTGCCAGCAGGACAGGGGGTAGGGAGACCCAGTACTTC.

This clone was counted once. Here the CDR3 DNA reads TGTGCCAGTAGTATAAGGACAGATAATCAGCCCCAGCATTTT. This translates into CASSIRTDNQPQHF. The rearrangement uses TRBV19 and TRBJ1-5; D might be TRBD1 (6 bases). The CDR3 runs to 14 residues. The V and J ends lost 2 bases and 4 bases respectively, with 9 bases between them. Germline V lookup: CDR1 LNHDA, CDR2 SQIVND (reference sequence).

The chain employs TRBV30 and TRBJ1-6; D gene uncertain. The CDR3 runs to 12 residues. The V gene lost 0 bases and the J gene lost 10 bases, with 7 bases spanning the gap. CDR1 is GTSNPN, CDR2 SVGIG, per germline (reference sequence). This CDR3 is CAWSVFVSPLHF. The CDR3 DNA follows: TGTGCCTGGAGTGTCTTCGTGTCACCCCTCCACTTT.

The chain combines TRBV5-1 with TRBJ2-3; 9 bases map to TRBD1. Germline loops: CDR1 SGHRS, CDR2 YFSETQ. Losses at the gene ends were 5 bases for V and 6 bases for J; bases not matched to a gene: 13. The CDR3 sequence is 16 residues long. CDR3: CASRRNPGTGMDTQYF. DNA of the CDR3: TGCGCCAGCAGACGCAACCCCGGGACAGGGATGGATACGCAGTATTTT.

CDR3: CASSFGTPSYEQYF. For the CDR3, the DNA is TGTGCCAGCAGTTTCGGGACACCGTCCTACGAGCAGTACTTC. The chain employs TRBV27 and TRBJ2-7; TRBD1 is a possible D gene (6 bases). The CDR3 is 14 amino acids. Germline V gene lookup returns CDR1 MNHEY and CDR2 SMNVEV (reference sequence). Trimming left V 3 bases short and J 1 base short, with 10 bases between.

This chain connects TRBV4-2 to TRBJ2-7; 9 bases match TRBD2. Trimming cost V 0 bases and J 4 bases; bases outside gene matches: 7. Germline lookup yields CDR1 LGHNA and CDR2 YNFKEQ. The CDR3 totals 16 residues. DNA for the CDR3: TGTGCCAGCAGCCAAGAGGCTAGCGGGGCTCCATACGAGCAGTACTTC. The encoded protein is CASSQEASGAPYEQYF.

V and J are TRBV5-1 and TRBJ2-3, with no clear D. The V end was cut by 3 bases, the J end by 5 bases, with 10 bases between. Per the germline V gene, CDR1 is SGHRS and CDR2 is YFSETQ. The CDR3 extends over 13 amino acids. CDR3: CASSSLNEDTQYF. The CDR3 nucleotides read TGCGCCAGCAGCTCCCTAAACGAAGATACGCAGTATTTT. The variable domain in full, with the rest retrieved from reference TRBV5-1 and TRBJ2-3, is KAGVTQTPRYLIKTRGQQVTLSCSPISGHRSVSWYQQTPGQGLQFLFEYFSETQRNKGNFPGRFSGRQFSNSRSEMNVSTLELGDSALYLCASSSLNEDTQYFGPGTRLTVL.

The J gene is TRBJ2-7, the V gene TRBV7-4; 8 bases line up with TRBD1. After removal of 7 bases from V and 0 bases from J, the junction contained 11 bases not matched to a gene. CDR1 is SGHVT, CDR2 SQSDAQ, per germline. The CDR3 runs 16 residues. This chain's CDR3 is CASTDSGQVSSYEQYF. In DNA, the CDR3 is TGTGCCAGCACCGACTCGGGACAGGTGAGCTCCTACGAGCAGTACTTC. Complete variable domain (other parts from reference TRBV7-4 and TRBJ2-7): GAGVSQSPRYKVAKRGRDVALRCDSISGHVTLYWYRQTLGQGSEVLTYSQSDAQRDKSGRPSGRFSAERPERSVSTLKIQRTEQGDSAVYLCASTDSGQVSSYEQYFGPGTRLTVT.

The chain uses TRBV2 and TRBJ2-1; 7 nucleotides line up with TRBD2. CDR1 SNHLY and CDR2 FYNNEI come from the germline V gene. J was trimmed by 6 bases and V by 3 bases; bases with no gene match: 5. The CDR3 loop spans 14 amino acids. The chain's CDR3 is CASSDQRLANEQFF. The DNA for the CDR3 is TGTGCCAGCAGTGATCAGAGACTAGCCAATGAGCAGTTCTTC.

The rearrangement joins TRBV2 to TRBJ2-6, with D possibly being TRBD1 (5 bases). The V end lost 3 bases, the J end lost 4 bases, and 7 bases lay between the germline ends. The germline gives CDR1 SNHLY, CDR2 FYNNEI. The CDR3 extends over 14 amino acids. This chain's CDR3 is CASSDRVGANVLTF. As DNA, the CDR3 is TGTGCCAGCAGTGACAGGGTAGGGGCCAACGTCCTGACTTTC.

A note on this clone: At one end, the junction sequence differs from germline, possibly due to a read error. The chain has TRBV7-9 and TRBJ2-7; D is unresolved. The CDR3 runs to 12 residues. Per germline, CDR1 SEHNR and CDR2 FQNEAQ (reference sequence). For the CDR3, the DNA is TGTGCCAGCAGCTTAGACGGTTCGGAGCGGTACTTC. Amino acid sequence: CASSLDGSERYF.